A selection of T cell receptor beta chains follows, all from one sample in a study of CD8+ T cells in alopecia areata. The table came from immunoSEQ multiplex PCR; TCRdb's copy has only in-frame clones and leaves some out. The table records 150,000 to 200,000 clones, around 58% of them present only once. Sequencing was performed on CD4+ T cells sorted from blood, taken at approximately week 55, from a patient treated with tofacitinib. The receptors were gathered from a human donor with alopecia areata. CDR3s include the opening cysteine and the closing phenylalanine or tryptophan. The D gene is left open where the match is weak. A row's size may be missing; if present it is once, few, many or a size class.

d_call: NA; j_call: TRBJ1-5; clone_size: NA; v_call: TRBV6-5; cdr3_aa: CASSRGKSSNQPQHF; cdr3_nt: TGTGCCAGCTCCCGGGGGAAGAGTAGCAATCAGCCCCAGCATTTT
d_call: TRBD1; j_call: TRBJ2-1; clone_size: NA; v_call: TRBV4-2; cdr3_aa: CASSPLQGASYNEQFF; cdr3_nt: TGTGCCAGCAGCCCCCTACAGGGGGCCTCCTACAATGAGCAGTTCTTC
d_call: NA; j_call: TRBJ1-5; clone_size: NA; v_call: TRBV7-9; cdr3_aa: CASSLGQNSNQPQHF; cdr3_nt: TGTGCCAGCAGCTTAGGACAGAATAGCAATCAGCCCCAGCATTTT
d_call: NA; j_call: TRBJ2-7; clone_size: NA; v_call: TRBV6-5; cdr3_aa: CASSYRVFYEQYF; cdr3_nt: TGTGCCAGCAGTTACCGGGTCTTCTACGAGCAGTACTTC
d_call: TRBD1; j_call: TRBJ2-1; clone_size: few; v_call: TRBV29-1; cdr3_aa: CSVEGGDRPNNEQFF; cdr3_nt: TGCAGCGTTGAAGGGGGGGACAGGCCTAACAATGAGCAGTTCTTC
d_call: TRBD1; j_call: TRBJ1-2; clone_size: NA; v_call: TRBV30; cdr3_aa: CAWNLGDRETMGYTF; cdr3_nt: TGTGCCTGGAACTTGGGGGACAGAGAGACTATGGGCTACACCTTC
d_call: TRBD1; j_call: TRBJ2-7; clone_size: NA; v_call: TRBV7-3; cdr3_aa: CASSLPRQSGTGNEQYF; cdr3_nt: TGTGCCAGCAGCTTACCTCGTCAATCGGGGACAGGGAACGAGCAGTACTTC
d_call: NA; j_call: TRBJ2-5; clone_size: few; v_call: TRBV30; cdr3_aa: CAWTRSGQETQYF; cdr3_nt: TGTGCCTGGACCCGGTCGGGCCAAGAGACCCAGTACTTC
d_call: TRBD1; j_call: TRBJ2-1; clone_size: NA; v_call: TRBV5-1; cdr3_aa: CASSLQQGKGNEQFF; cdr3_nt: TGCGCCAGCAGCTTGCAACAGGGGAAAGGCAATGAGCAGTTCTTC
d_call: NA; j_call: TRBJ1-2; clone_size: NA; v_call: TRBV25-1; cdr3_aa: CASSESLGGIVRGYTF; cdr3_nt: TGTGCCAGCAGTGAATCGCTCGGGGGAATAGTTCGTGGCTACACCTTC
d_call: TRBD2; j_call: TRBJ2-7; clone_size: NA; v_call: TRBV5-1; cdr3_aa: CASSSLAGGPYEQYF; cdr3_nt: TGCGCCAGCAGCTCTCTAGCGGGGGGGCCCTACGAGCAGTACTTC
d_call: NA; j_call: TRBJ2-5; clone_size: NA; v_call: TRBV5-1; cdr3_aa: CASSPSGERQETQYF; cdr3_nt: TGCGCCAGCAGCCCGTCCGGGGAGAGACAAGAGACCCAGTACTTC
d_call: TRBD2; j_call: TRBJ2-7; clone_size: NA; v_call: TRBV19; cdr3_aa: CASSTLAGGSYEQYF; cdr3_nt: TGTGCCAGTAGTACCTTAGCGGGGGGATCCTACGAGCAGTACTTC
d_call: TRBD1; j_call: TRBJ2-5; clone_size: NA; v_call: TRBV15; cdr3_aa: CATSRWDRGLLETQYF; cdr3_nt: TGTGCCACCAGCAGATGGGACAGGGGGCTTCTGGAGACCCAGTACTTC
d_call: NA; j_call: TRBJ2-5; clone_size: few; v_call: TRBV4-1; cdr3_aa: CASSQDSTSPGHLEETQYF; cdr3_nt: TGCGCCAGCAGCCAAGACTCCACTTCTCCGGGACATCTCGAAGAGACCCAGTACTTC
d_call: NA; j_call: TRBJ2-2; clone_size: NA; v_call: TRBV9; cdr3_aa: CASEPGRSLSGELFF; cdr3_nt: TGTGCCAGCGAACCGGGACGGTCGTTGTCGGGGGAGCTGTTTTTT
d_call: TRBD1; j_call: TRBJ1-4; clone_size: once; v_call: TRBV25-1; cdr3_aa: CASSDQTGDGEKLFF; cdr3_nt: TGTGCCAGCAGTGACCAAACAGGGGATGGTGAAAAACTGTTTTTT
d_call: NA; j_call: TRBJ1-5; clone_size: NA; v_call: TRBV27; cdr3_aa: CASKAGLSNQPQHF; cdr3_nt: TGTGCCAGCAAGGCGGGACTTAGCAATCAGCCCCAGCATTTT